This TCR beta chain was identified during a study of shared clonotypes between healthy human individuals. Broader study findings: In general, naive subsets displayed greater estimated richness than memory subsets did. Non-shared clonotypes had lower generation probabilities than those shared by all four donors. Rarefaction gave evidence that sorted-subset sequencing remained incomplete despite large depth.

It was across several immunoSEQ plates that each subset's genomic DNA was evenly split. Here immunoSEQ multiplex PCR was the method, and the copy in TCRdb shows in-frame clones only, minus some. The sample includes about 2.4 million clones, 80% to 95% seen only once; the top ten take 0.36%. Notes on this clone: Antigen: not known.

This CDR3 has 14 amino acids. Deletions cut 4 bases from V and 1 base from J, with 9 bases between. Germline CDR1 and CDR2: SGHAT and FQNNGV. The chain links TRBV11-2 to TRBJ2-3; D not certain. The sequencing input was naive CD4+ T cells from PBMCs. As to subset: CD45RA+ positively selected. The sequence derives from a man aged 18 to 29 in good health. Some clones in this sample may be carry-over from other donors' samples. The CDR3 protein is CASSSHQGTDTQYF. The CDR3 region has the DNA TGTGCCAGCAGCTCCCATCAAGGCACAGATACGCAGTATTTT.